These 23 T cell receptor beta chains came from one sample sequenced in a study of cytomegalovirus exposure and HLA in healthy donors. Use of 60 Vbeta and 13 Jbeta primers characterized the PCR. Measured with immunoSEQ multiplex PCR; TCRdb has only the in-frame clones, and not every one. The sample consists of around 190,000 clones, around 90% of them appearing once. Source material: PBMCs. Every receptor here comes from a woman younger than 30 in good health and CMV-seronegative.

The chain links TRBV6-4 to TRBJ1-2; 7 bases fit TRBD1. This CDR3 is 13 amino acids long. From germline, CDR1 is MRHNA and CDR2 SNTAGT. The V and J ends lost 5 bases and 3 bases, in that order; junction bases with no gene match: 3. The CDR3 loop reads CASSRGQDYGYTF. The CDR3, as DNA: TGTGCCAGCAGTAGAGGACAGGACTATGGCTACACCTTC.

The genes are TRBV7-9 and TRBJ1-1, with a weak D call TRBD1 (5 bases). The CDR3 spans 15 residues. The germline V and J ends were trimmed by 5 bases and 3 bases, with 16 bases remaining between them. Germline V gene sequence: CDR1 SEHNR, CDR2 FQNEAQ (reference sequence). This chain's CDR3 is CASSPPPGGYTEAFF. Here the CDR3 DNA reads TGTGCCAGCAGCCCTCCTCCCGGGGGGTACACTGAAGCTTTCTTT.

The J gene is TRBJ1-1, the V gene TRBV18; D possibly corresponds to TRBD1 (5 bases). Germline V gene lookup returns CDR1 KGHSH and CDR2 LQKENI. The V end lost 0 bases, the J end lost 1 base, and 9 bases lay between the germline ends. The CDR3 is made up of 15 amino acids. In nucleotides, the CDR3 is TGTGCCAGCTCACCACCGGCGGGGCGGAACACTGAAGCTTTCTTT. Its translation: CASSPPAGRNTEAFF.

The V gene is TRBV7-9, the J gene TRBJ1-5; no definite D call. The V end was cut by 1 base, the J end by 6 bases, with 4 bases between. The CDR3 length is 12 residues. Germline V gene lookup returns CDR1 SEHNR and CDR2 FQNEAQ (reference sequence). The CDR3 DNA reads as TGTGCCAGCAGCTTAGACACTCAGCCCCAGCATTTT. This codes for CASSLDTQPQHF. Complete variable domain (other parts from reference TRBV7-9 and TRBJ1-5): DTGVSQNPRHKITKRGQNVTFRCDPISEHNRLYWYRQTLGQGPEFLTYFQNEAQLEKSRLLSDRFSAERPKGSFSTLEIQRTEQGDSAMYLCASSLDTQPQHFGDGTRLSIL.

This chain joins TRBV2 and TRBJ1-4, with a possible D match to TRBD1 (5 bases). The CDR3 consists of 15 residues. V lost 6 bases to trimming and J lost 2 bases, with 13 bases between them. CDR1 and CDR2 (germline): SNHLY, FYNNEI. The CDR3 region is CASRLSTATNEKLFF. CDR3 bases: TGTGCCAGCAGGTTATCGACAGCTACTAATGAAAAACTGTTTTTT.

This clone was seen only a few times. The chain links TRBV5-1 to TRBJ2-5; 10 positions agree with TRBD2. Trimming cost V 2 bases and J 7 bases; bases outside gene matches: 11. CDR3 length equals 16 residues. Germline V gene lookup returns CDR1 SGHRS and CDR2 YFSETQ. The DNA for the CDR3 is TGCGCCAGCAGCTTTCTCACTAGCGGGAAGTATAGGACCCAGTACTTC. Translation gives CASSFLTSGKYRTQYF.

This chain uses TRBV5-1 with TRBJ1-2; perhaps TRBD1 as D (6 bases). CDR1 is SGHRS and CDR2 is YFSETQ in the germline V gene. The CDR3 totals 14 residues. Trimming removed 4 bases at V and 7 bases at J, with 17 bases between. The CDR3 nucleotides are TGCGCCAGCAGCGCAGACAGGTCGAAAGGTGGCTACACCTTC. This gives the protein CASSADRSKGGYTF. The complete variable domain, with remaining parts taken from reference TRBV5-1 and TRBJ1-2, reads KAGVTQTPRYLIKTRGQQVTLSCSPISGHRSVSWYQQTPGQGLQFLFEYFSETQRNKGNFPGRFSGRQFSNSRSEMNVSTLELGDSALYLCASSADRSKGGYTFGSGTRLTVV.

The V and J genes are TRBV5-5 and TRBJ2-7, with TRBD1 matching 10 bases. V was clipped by 4 bases and J by 5 bases; unmatched bases: 12. CDR3 length: 16 amino acids. The germline gives CDR1 SGHKS, CDR2 YYEKEE (reference sequence). The CDR3 sequence is CASSITVGQGSDEQYF. The CDR3 DNA is TGTGCCAGCAGCATAACTGTGGGACAGGGGAGCGACGAGCAGTACTTC.

The chain couples TRBV7-2 to TRBJ2-3; 10 positions agree with TRBD1. The CDR3 spans 16 residues. The germline gives CDR1 SGHTA, CDR2 FQGNSA. The V segment lost 5 bases and the J segment 4 bases; nucleotides outside the gene matches: 9. CDR3 nucleotides: TGTGCCAGCAGCGGGCCGGGACAGGGGATGCCAGATACGCAGTATTTT. Protein product: CASSGPGQGMPDTQYF.

The chain couples TRBV28 to TRBJ1-2; weak D call: TRBD1 (6 bases). Germline lookup yields CDR1 MDHEN and CDR2 SYDVKM. V lost 1 base and J 7 bases, leaving 10 bases between the germline ends. The CDR3 has 13 amino acids. This chain's CDR3 is CASSLSGGGGYTF. As DNA, the CDR3 is TGTGCCAGCAGTTTATCGGGGGGCGGTGGCTACACCTTC.

The chain joins TRBV6-6 to TRBJ1-1; 8 bases match TRBD1. Germline loops: CDR1 MNHNY, CDR2 SVGAGI (reference sequence). V was clipped by 11 bases and J by 8 bases; unmatched bases: 10. The CDR3 has 12 amino acids. The CDR3 bases are TGTGCCGGCGGGGGCAGGGGGCGGGAAGCTTTCTTT. It specifies CAGGGRGREAFF.

The chain carries TRBV6-6 and TRBJ2-3, with D perhaps TRBD2 (5 bases). Trimming stripped 5 bases from V and 2 bases from J, with 8 bases between. From germline, CDR1 is MNHNY and CDR2 SVGAGI (reference sequence). This CDR3 is 13 amino acids long. For the CDR3, the DNA is TGTGCCAGCAGTGCGGACTTCACAGATACGCAGTATTTT. It encodes CASSADFTDTQYF.

On this clone itself: A junction end diverges from the germline sequence, so it may reflect a read error. The chain is built from TRBV7-7 and TRBJ2-1; 8 bases match TRBD2. The CDR3 sequence is 13 residues long. Per germline, CDR1 SSHAT and CDR2 FNYEAQ (reference sequence). CDR3 in amino acids: CASSRREGNEQFF. The CDR3 region has the DNA TGTGCTAGCAGCCGCCGGGAGGGTAATGAGCAGTTCTTC.

The chain combines TRBV5-1 with TRBJ1-1; D gene ambiguous. The CDR3 totals 14 residues. Trimming left V 4 bases short and J 1 base short, with 11 bases between. Per the germline V gene, CDR1 is SGHRS and CDR2 is YFSETQ. This CDR3 is CASSTAPGNTEAFF. As DNA, the CDR3 is TGCGCCAGCAGCACGGCCCCGGGGAACACTGAAGCTTTCTTT.

The chain employs TRBV10-3 and TRBJ1-2; D is uncertain. The ends were cut back, 3 bases at V and 9 bases at J, with 11 bases in the middle. Germline loops: CDR1 ENHRY, CDR2 SYGVKD. CDR3 length equals 12 residues. CDR3 residues: CAISDMYYSYTF. DNA of the CDR3: TGTGCCATCAGTGACATGTACTACAGCTACACCTTC.

V usage is TRBV5-5 and J usage is TRBJ2-3; 7 nucleotides line up with TRBD1. This CDR3 region has 13 residues. In germline, CDR1 is SGHKS, CDR2 YYEKEE (reference sequence). J was trimmed by 4 bases and V by 2 bases; bases with no gene match: 1. The CDR3 protein is CASSLQGPDTQYF. Here the CDR3 DNA reads TGTGCCAGCAGCTTACAGGGGCCAGATACGCAGTATTTT.

This rearrangement joins TRBV6-5 to TRBJ1-3; D unclear. The CDR3 loop spans 13 amino acids. Germline loops: CDR1 MNHEY, CDR2 SVGAGI. The V end was cut by 2 bases, the J end by 4 bases, with 6 bases between. The CDR3 loop is CASSYQAGNTIYF. As DNA, the CDR3 is TGTGCCAGCAGTTACCAGGCAGGAAACACCATATATTTT.

V and J are TRBV2 and TRBJ2-5, with 8 bases that match TRBD2. The J call may be mistaken, given a closer DNA end match to TRBJ2-7. The CDR3 sequence is 15 residues long. Germline CDR1 reads SNHLY; CDR2 reads FYNNEI. The CDR3 DNA is TGTGCCAGCCGGTGGCTAGCGGGTAGCTCCTACGAGCAGTACTTC. Its translation is CASRWLAGSSYEQYF.

This chain uses TRBV27 with TRBJ2-1, with 7 bases matching TRBD1. The ends lost 5 bases at V and 6 bases at J; junction bases unmatched: 10. Looked up from germline, CDR1 is MNHEY and CDR2 is SMNVEV (reference sequence). There are 15 residues in the CDR3. The CDR3 bases are TGTGCCAGCAGTCCCATAGCTCAGGGGGTCAATGAGCAGTTCTTC. Translation gives CASSPIAQGVNEQFF.

This clone has more than one count but fewer than ten. The chain has TRBV2 and TRBJ2-7; 8 bases match TRBD1. The germline V gene encodes CDR1 SNHLY and CDR2 FYNNEI. Germline trimming cut 2 bases from V and 2 bases from J; bases unmatched to any gene: 14. The CDR3 is 18 residues long. The DNA of the CDR3 is TGTGCCAGCAGTGAACGCAGGGGGCGCAGTATCCCCCCCTACGAGCAGTACTTC. Protein product: CASSERRGRSIPPYEQYF.

On this clone itself: The identical CDR3 is also encoded by other nucleotide sequences in the sample. The chain joins TRBV30 to TRBJ2-5; a weak D match, TRBD1 (6 bases). V was cut by 2 bases and J by 2 bases, with 9 bases left in between. This CDR3 comprises 13 residues. CDR1 GTSNPN and CDR2 SVGIG come from the germline V gene (reference sequence). Written as DNA, the CDR3 is TGTGCCTGGAGTCTGGGGACACAAGAGACCCAGTACTTC. Translating it yields CAWSLGTQETQYF.

The genes are TRBV29-1 and TRBJ1-2, with D possibly TRBD1 on 5 matching bases. The CDR3 contains 14 residues. Germline assignment: CDR1 SQVTM and CDR2 ANQGSEA. The V gene lost 7 bases and the J gene lost 4 bases, with 19 bases spanning the gap. CDR3 residues: CSAGVTTDGYGYTF. The CDR3 region has the DNA TGCAGCGCTGGCGTGACGACAGACGGCTATGGCTACACCTTC.

The rearrangement joins TRBV12-5 to TRBJ1-2; 12 nucleotides match TRBD1. This CDR3 comprises 16 residues. V lost 1 base to trimming and J lost 7 bases; unmatched junction nucleotides: 7. Looked up from germline, CDR1 is LGHNT and CDR2 is FRNRAP. This CDR3 reads CASGLAKGTGGSGYTF. In DNA form, the CDR3 reads TGTGCTAGTGGTTTGGCGAAAGGGACAGGGGGCAGTGGCTACACCTTC.